Listed here are 24 T cell receptor beta chains from one sample, sequenced in a study of STAT5B mutations in CD4+ large granular lymphocyte leukemia. The data were produced by immunoSEQ multiplex PCR, yet TCRdb's version contains in-frame clones alone and is incomplete. The sample records around 32,000 clones, 78% being singletons. Sequenced input: CD4+ T cells from blood buffy coats. These receptor sequences come from a human donor in good health.

This clone was detected only a few times. The chain is built from TRBV20-1 and TRBJ2-1; maybe TRBD1 (5 bases). V lost 0 bases and J 14 bases, leaving 11 bases between the germline ends. The CDR3 totals 11 residues. Germline assignment: CDR1 DFQATT and CDR2 SNEGSKA (reference sequence). CDR3 region: CSAREAGLEFF. DNA of the CDR3: TGCAGTGCTAGAGAGGCAGGGTTGGAGTTCTTC.

The chain couples TRBV11-1 to TRBJ2-1; 9 nucleotides match TRBD1. The germline V gene encodes CDR1 SGHAT and CDR2 FQDESV (reference sequence). The CDR3 contains 13 residues. V trimming: 7 bases; J trimming: 9 bases; junction bases outside the gene matches: 7. CDR3 in amino acids: CASTRDRDGEQFF. The CDR3 DNA reads TGTGCCAGCACCCGGGACAGGGATGGTGAGCAGTTCTTC.

A few counts support this clone. This rearrangement joins TRBV2 to TRBJ1-5; TRBD1 is a possible D gene (6 bases). Germline V gene sequence: CDR1 SNHLY, CDR2 FYNNEI. V was clipped by 7 bases and J by 7 bases, with 14 bases between them. The CDR3 loop spans 13 amino acids. DNA of the CDR3: TGTGCCAGCACTTTAGGGGGGGGACAGCCCCAGCATTTT. It specifies CASTLGGGQPQHF.

The chain is built from TRBV7-2 and TRBJ2-5; 10 bases fit TRBD1. The germline gives CDR1 SGHTA, CDR2 FQGNSA. The junction had 4 bases not matched to a gene; V was cut back by 0 bases and J by 6 bases. The length of the CDR3 is 15 residues. This CDR3 reads CASSLAGQGRKTQYF. The CDR3 DNA reads TGTGCCAGCAGCTTAGCGGGACAGGGGAGGAAGACCCAGTACTTC.

J is TRBJ1-2 and V is TRBV30; the D is unclear. Germline V gene data show CDR1 as GTSNPN and CDR2 as SVGIG (reference sequence). V was pared by 1 base and J by 3 bases, with 6 bases between. The CDR3 has 12 residues. The DNA for the CDR3 is TGTGCCTGGAGTGGACCACACTATGGCTACACCTTC. Protein: CAWSGPHYGYTF.

This clone was seen only once. This chain connects TRBV5-8 to TRBJ2-1, with D unclear. CDR1 is SGHTS and CDR2 is YDEGEE in the germline V gene. Between the trimmed V and J ends, which lost 1 base and 4 bases, there was a span of 0 bases. The length of the CDR3 is 11 residues. The CDR3 sequence is CASSLYNEQFF. The CDR3 DNA follows: TGTGCCAGCAGCTTGTACAATGAGCAGTTCTTC.

The rearrangement links TRBV7-2 to TRBJ2-2; D unresolved. With 1 base removed from V and 2 bases from J, the gap between germline ends came to 8 bases. Germline CDR1 and CDR2: SGHTA and FQGNSA. This CDR3 is built from 15 residues. CDR3 sequence: CASSLVLLNTGELFF. CDR3 coding DNA: TGTGCCAGCAGCTTAGTTCTACTAAACACCGGGGAGCTGTTTTTT.

The V call is TRBV29-1, the J call TRBJ2-5, with 10 bases that match TRBD1. The last part of the DNA fits TRBJ2-7 better; the J call may be wrong. This CDR3 region has 12 residues. Germline lookup yields CDR1 SQVTM and CDR2 ANQGSEA. The CDR3 loop is CSGSGTGDEQYF. The CDR3 coding sequence is TGCAGCGGATCCGGGACAGGGGACGAGCAGTACTTC.

V usage is TRBV29-1 and J usage is TRBJ2-3; TRBD2 matches at 7 bases. J lost 0 bases, V lost 8 bases, and 8 bases had no gene match. Per the germline V gene, CDR1 is SQVTM and CDR2 is ANQGSEA. The CDR3 sequence is 14 residues long. This chain's CDR3 is CSFGGGTSTDTQYF. The CDR3 bases are TGCAGCTTCGGCGGGGGAACTAGCACAGATACGCAGTATTTT.

This clone was recorded only once. The chain couples TRBV2 to TRBJ1-1, with TRBD1 identical over 7 bases. The trim removed 7 bases at V and 4 bases at J, leaving 6 bases unmatched. Germline-derived CDR1 and CDR2 are SNHLY and FYNNEI. The CDR3 extends over 13 amino acids. The CDR3 DNA reads TGTGCCAGCACTAGGGCAGGGGGCACTGAAGCTTTCTTT. It specifies CASTRAGGTEAFF.

The chain links TRBV27 to TRBJ1-2; D gene ambiguous. The length of the CDR3 is 14 residues. Germline CDR1 MNHEY, CDR2 SMNVEV (reference sequence). The ends were cut back, 6 bases at V and 4 bases at J, with 15 bases in the middle. CDR3 protein: CASSRSGLSYGYTF. For the CDR3, the DNA is TGTGCCAGCAGCCGTTCCGGTCTGAGCTATGGCTACACCTTC.

The rearrangement links TRBV5-6 to TRBJ1-2; D uncertain. CDR1 SGHDT and CDR2 YYEEEE come from the germline V gene. The CDR3 extends over 12 amino acids. Deletions cut 1 base from V and 8 bases from J, with 9 bases between. The CDR3 bases are TGTGCCAGCAGCTTGCGGCCGAACGGCTACACCTTC. This codes for CASSLRPNGYTF.

This chain uses TRBV5-4 with TRBJ2-3; D uncertain. The CDR3 is 13 amino acids. V lost 2 bases and J 4 bases, leaving 8 bases between the germline ends. Germline V CDR1 and CDR2: SGHNT, YYREEE (reference sequence). The CDR3 loop is CASSFSGSDTQYF. CDR3 DNA: TGTGCCAGCAGCTTTTCCGGCTCAGATACGCAGTATTTT.

This chain uses TRBV7-2 with TRBJ2-3; 14 nucleotides match TRBD2. The length of the CDR3 is 15 residues. Germline CDR1 SGHTA, CDR2 FQGNSA. The ends lost 8 bases at V and 5 bases at J; junction bases unmatched: 6. CDR3 sequence (DNA): TGTGCCAGCGCGGGACTAGCGGGAGCGATAGATACGCAGTATTTT. This sequence encodes CASAGLAGAIDTQYF.

This chain connects TRBV5-1 to TRBJ2-5; 9 bases fit TRBD1. The closer fit of TRBJ2-7 to the DNA end suggests the J call may be wrong. The CDR3 covers 16 residues. Germline-derived CDR1 and CDR2 are SGHRS and YFSETQ. The CDR3 protein is CASSLATGTGIYEQYF. The CDR3 DNA follows: TGCGCCAGCAGCTTGGCCACCGGGACAGGGATCTACGAGCAGTACTTC.

The chain couples TRBV7-2 to TRBJ1-2; tentative D call: TRBD1 (6 bases). Germline CDR1 and CDR2: SGHTA and FQGNSA. Trimming removed 5 bases at V and 8 bases at J, with 18 bases between. CDR3 size: 14 residues. The CDR3 sequence is CASSPHRDTRGYTF. Written as DNA, the CDR3 is TGTGCCAGCAGCCCGCACCGGGACACTCGGGGCTACACCTTC.

The chain links TRBV7-9 to TRBJ1-1; D perhaps matches TRBD1 (6 bases). Trimming took 5 bases from V and 0 from J, leaving 13 bases between them. Germline V gives CDR1 SEHNR, CDR2 FQNEAQ (reference sequence). The CDR3 runs to 15 residues. In DNA, the CDR3 is TGTGCCAGCAGCCGAGAGGACAGCATGAACACTGAAGCTTTCTTT. It specifies CASSREDSMNTEAFF.

The CDR3 spells CASSLYNSPQETQYF. The CDR3 nucleotides read TGTGCCAGCAGCTTGTACAACAGCCCCCAAGAGACCCAGTACTTC. The chain recombines TRBV7-2 with TRBJ2-5; D is ambiguous. Germline V CDR1 and CDR2: SGHTA, FQGNSA. This CDR3 is built from 15 residues. Trimming left V 3 bases short and J 1 base short, with 12 bases between.

This clone was detected once. The chain employs TRBV15 and TRBJ2-7; perhaps D is TRBD1 or TRBD2 (5 bases each). Germline assignment: CDR1 LNHNV and CDR2 YYDKDF (reference sequence). The CDR3 sequence is 16 residues long. Trimming stripped 1 base from V and 6 bases from J, with 19 bases between. The CDR3 protein is CATSRGPRGVLGEQYF. The CDR3 DNA sequence: TGTGCCACCAGCAGAGGTCCCCGGGGCGTGCTTGGCGAGCAGTACTTC. The full variable domain, with the rest looked up from reference TRBV15 and TRBJ2-7, is DAMVIQNPRYQVTQFGKPVTLSCSQTLNHNVMYWYQQKSSQAPKLLFHYYDKDFNNEADTPDNFQSRRPNTSFCFLDIRSPGLGDTAMYLCATSRGPRGVLGEQYFGPGTRLTVT.

CDR3 bases: TGTGCCAGTAGCCGACAGGGAGGAGAGACCCAGTACTTC. Translating gives CASSRQGGETQYF. The chain is built from TRBV19 and TRBJ2-5; possibly TRBD1 for D (7 bases). The CDR3 has 13 residues. Germline V gives CDR1 LNHDA, CDR2 SQIVND (reference sequence). Trimming took 6 bases from V and 4 from J, leaving 12 bases between them.

This clone turned up a few times. The chain is built from TRBV30 and TRBJ1-1; a possible D gene is TRBD1 (6 bases). CDR1 is GTSNPN and CDR2 is SVGIG in the germline V gene (reference sequence). There are 13 residues in the CDR3. V was trimmed by 0 bases and J by 5 bases, leaving 10 bases between them. CDR3 sequence reads: CAWSVQQGTEAFF. CDR3 bases: TGTGCCTGGAGTGTACAACAGGGAACTGAAGCTTTCTTT.

J is TRBJ2-1 and V is TRBV7-9; 10 bases are shared with TRBD2. Trimming at V came to 0 bases and at J to 5 bases, leaving 7 bases not matched to a gene. CDR1 is SEHNR, CDR2 FQNEAQ, per germline (reference sequence). The CDR3 length is 17 residues. This CDR3 reads CASSLAGSGGANNEQFF. CDR3 nucleotides: TGTGCCAGCAGCTTAGCGGGAAGCGGGGGGGCAAACAATGAGCAGTTCTTC.

The chain couples TRBV5-4 to TRBJ2-1; 8 bases line up with TRBD2. V lost 0 bases and J lost 5; bases outside the gene matches: 4. The CDR3 has 15 amino acids. Germline CDR1 reads SGHNT; CDR2 reads YYREEE (reference sequence). In nucleotides, the CDR3 is TGTGCCAGCAGCTTGGCAGGACTAGCCAACAATGAGCAGTTCTTC. Protein product: CASSLAGLANNEQFF.

The chain employs TRBV6-1 and TRBJ1-4, with D tentatively TRBD1 (6 bases). The germline gives CDR1 MNHNS, CDR2 SASEGT. The germline V and J ends were trimmed by 1 base and 3 bases, with 15 bases remaining between them. The CDR3 has 17 amino acids. The CDR3 DNA reads as TGTGCCAGCAGTGAAGAGCTGCCGGGACAACCTAATGAAAAACTGTTTTTT. Translated: CASSEELPGQPNEKLFF.